Below, 24 T cell receptor beta chains from the same sample are listed, as sequenced in a study of cytomegalovirus exposure and HLA in healthy donors. The PCR had 60 Vbeta and 13 Jbeta primers. Method: immunoSEQ multiplex PCR; TCRdb's copy keeps in-frame clones and lacks some. The data show about 150,000 clones, 80% to 85% seen once. The source material was PBMCs. The source of these receptors is a woman under 40 in good health and CMV-seronegative.

The table lists this clone with a count of one. The chain employs TRBV11-2 and TRBJ2-5, with TRBD2 matching over 9 bases. J lost 5 bases, V lost 4 bases, and 8 bases had no gene match. The CDR3 has 15 amino acids. From germline, CDR1 is SGHAT and CDR2 FQNNGV. The CDR3: CASSSLGLAIETQYF. As DNA, the CDR3 is TGTGCCAGCAGCTCCCTCGGACTAGCGATCGAGACCCAGTACTTC.

This clone was detected only once. V gene TRBV5-4 combines with J gene TRBJ2-5; the match to TRBD2 covers 12 bases. The V gene's germline CDR1 is SGHNT and CDR2 YYREEE (reference sequence). V was pared by 4 bases and J by 3 bases, with 10 bases of the junction left unmatched. The CDR3 spans 17 residues. CDR3 bases: TGTGCCAGCAGCCTCATACCCTGGACTAGCGGGAAAGAGACCCAGTACTTC. The encoded protein is CASSLIPWTSGKETQYF.

J is TRBJ2-2 and V is TRBV11-2; 7 bases are a match to TRBD1. CDR1 is SGHAT, CDR2 FQNNGV, per germline. The CDR3 is 13 residues long. The V and J ends lost 5 bases and 7 bases, in that order; junction bases with no gene match: 4. CDR3 amino acids: CASSPTGNGELFF. Written as DNA, the CDR3 is TGTGCCAGCAGCCCGACAGGGAACGGGGAGCTGTTTTTT.

This clone appeared a few times. This chain uses TRBV10-3 with TRBJ2-2; possibly TRBD2 for D (5 bases). CDR3 size: 14 residues. Trimming shortened V by 9 bases and J by 4 bases, and 15 bases separated the two germline ends. CDR1 is ENHRY and CDR2 is SYGVKD in the germline V gene. CDR3 nucleotides: TGTGCCATTTGGGCCGTCCGGGGCACCGGGGAGCTGTTTTTT. It codes for CAIWAVRGTGELFF.

The chain carries TRBV7-6 and TRBJ2-2, with D tentatively TRBD1 (5 bases). Per germline, CDR1 SGHVS and CDR2 FNYEAQ. The V gene lost 5 bases and the J gene lost 1 base, with 8 bases spanning the gap. The CDR3 loop spans 14 amino acids. Here the CDR3 reads CASSITGNTGELFF. The CDR3 DNA follows: TGTGCCAGCAGCATCACAGGGAACACCGGGGAGCTGTTTTTT.

J is TRBJ1-1 and V is TRBV14; weak D call: TRBD1 (5 bases). Germline lookup yields CDR1 SGHDN and CDR2 FVKESK. The CDR3 contains 11 residues. V was shortened by 5 bases and J by 6 bases, with 7 bases between the two germline ends. The CDR3 coding sequence is TGTGCCAGCAGCGCGGGACCTGAAGCTTTCTTT. It specifies CASSAGPEAFF.

Only one count was recorded for this clone. This chain connects TRBV10-2 to TRBJ1-1; the match to TRBD1 covers 12 bases. Trimming at V came to 8 bases and at J to 11 bases, leaving 12 bases not matched to a gene. The CDR3 consists of 14 residues. CDR1 is WSHSY, CDR2 SAAADI, per germline. CDR3 protein: CASVTGTGGATAFF. CDR3 in DNA: TGCGCCAGCGTTACCGGGACAGGGGGCGCGACGGCTTTCTTT.

The chain uses TRBV10-3 and TRBJ2-5, with D possibly matching TRBD1 (8 bases). With 4 bases removed from V and 5 bases from J, the gap between germline ends came to 17 bases. CDR3 length: 15 amino acids. Germline CDR1 and CDR2: ENHRY and SYGVKD. Here the CDR3 DNA reads TGTGCCATCAGTGTACAGGGGGGAGGGAAGGAGACCCAGTACTTC. Translation: CAISVQGGGKETQYF.

The chain couples TRBV19 to TRBJ2-1; possibly TRBD2 for D (5 bases). Trimming took off 3 bases at V and 4 bases at J, with 16 bases between the two ends. The V gene's germline CDR1 is LNHDA and CDR2 SQIVND (reference sequence). The CDR3 is made up of 16 amino acids. The CDR3 reads CASSIGLANMYNEQFF. The CDR3 DNA follows: TGTGCCAGTAGTATCGGTCTAGCCAACATGTACAATGAGCAGTTCTTC. Supplemented by reference TRBV19 and TRBJ2-1, the full variable domain reads DGGITQSPKYLFRKEGQNVTLSCEQNLNHDAMYWYRQDPGQGLRLIYYSQIVNDFQKGDIAEGYSVSREKKESFPLTVTSAQKNPTAFYLCASSIGLANMYNEQFFGPGTRLTVL.

The rearrangement joins TRBV5-6 to TRBJ1-6; D unresolved. Trimming stripped 5 bases from V and 9 bases from J, with 9 bases between. The CDR3 is made up of 12 amino acids. CDR1 and CDR2 from the germline V gene are SGHDT and YYEEEE. CDR3 in DNA: TGTGCCAGCAGGATGGGGAGTTCACCCCTCCACTTT. Protein product: CASRMGSSPLHF.

The chain employs TRBV7-2 and TRBJ1-1, with D possibly matching TRBD1 (5 bases). Germline V gene lookup returns CDR1 SGHTA and CDR2 FQGNSA. This CDR3 is built from 13 residues. Trimming cost V 4 bases and J 1 base, with 7 bases left between them. CDR3 protein: CASSSGQNTEAFF. The CDR3 bases are TGTGCCAGCAGCTCCGGACAGAACACTGAAGCTTTCTTT. Supplemented by reference TRBV7-2 and TRBJ1-1, the full variable domain reads GAGVSQSPSNKVTEKGKDVELRCDPISGHTALYWYRQSLGQGLEFLIYFQGNSAPDKSGLPSDRFSAERTGGSVSTLTIQRTQQEDSAVYLCASSSGQNTEAFFGQGTRLTVV.

The rearrangement joins TRBV7-3 to TRBJ2-1, with D possibly matching TRBD1 (5 bases). From germline, CDR1 is SGHTA and CDR2 FQGTGA. The CDR3 is 15 amino acids. V was clipped by 0 bases and J by 6 bases, with 12 bases between them. In DNA, the CDR3 is TGTGCCAGCAGCTTAACTCCGGGTAGGGGCAATGAGCAGTTCTTC. Its translation is CASSLTPGRGNEQFF.

The chain links TRBV7-3 to TRBJ2-3; D not certain. The V gene's germline CDR1 is SGHTA and CDR2 FQGTGA. The CDR3 extends over 13 amino acids. V lost 5 bases to trimming and J lost 0 bases, with 6 bases between them. The CDR3 sequence is CASSPESTDTQYF. The DNA for the CDR3 is TGTGCCAGCAGCCCTGAGAGCACAGATACGCAGTATTTT.

The rearrangement joins TRBV28 to TRBJ2-2; 8 bases are shared with TRBD2. The V segment lost 10 bases and the J segment 3 bases; nucleotides outside the gene matches: 7. The germline gives CDR1 MDHEN, CDR2 SYDVKM. The CDR3 runs to 14 residues. This CDR3 reads CATPTSGHTGELFF. As DNA, the CDR3 is TGTGCCACCCCAACTAGCGGACACACCGGGGAGCTGTTTTTT.

V is TRBV7-8 and J is TRBJ1-4; 9 bases are a match to TRBD1. The CDR3 sequence is 15 residues long. Per the germline V gene, CDR1 is SGHVS and CDR2 is FQNEAQ. J gave up 4 bases and V 5 bases, and 5 bases lay outside the gene matches. CDR3 amino acids: CASSKTGGINEKLFF. CDR3 DNA: TGTGCCAGCAGCAAAACAGGGGGCATTAATGAAAAACTGTTTTTT.

The chain uses TRBV6-1 and TRBJ1-1; D unclear. Trimming left V 7 bases short and J 5 bases short, with 14 bases between. Germline values: CDR1 MNHNS, CDR2 SASEGT. The CDR3 has 13 residues. CDR3 region: CASKYGVGTEAFF. CDR3 bases: TGTGCCAGCAAATACGGGGTGGGTACTGAAGCTTTCTTT.

The genes are TRBV5-1 and TRBJ2-2; the D is unclear. Per the germline V gene, CDR1 is SGHRS and CDR2 is YFSETQ. The CDR3 totals 12 residues. V was trimmed by 5 bases and J by 7 bases, leaving 9 bases between them. The CDR3 here is CASSQAVGELFF. The DNA for the CDR3 is TGCGCCAGCAGTCAGGCAGTCGGGGAGCTGTTTTTT. The full variable domain, rest sourced from reference TRBV5-1 and TRBJ2-2, is KAGVTQTPRYLIKTRGQQVTLSCSPISGHRSVSWYQQTPGQGLQFLFEYFSETQRNKGNFPGRFSGRQFSNSRSEMNVSTLELGDSALYLCASSQAVGELFFGEGSRLTVL.

This chain links TRBV4-2 with TRBJ2-1, with D possibly matching TRBD1 (6 bases). Trimming took off 0 bases at V and 5 bases at J, with 11 bases between the two ends. Germline lookup yields CDR1 LGHNA and CDR2 YNFKEQ. This CDR3 is 15 amino acids long. CDR3 protein: CASSQDSRTDNEQFF. The CDR3 nucleotides read TGTGCCAGCAGCCAAGATTCCCGGACAGACAATGAGCAGTTCTTC.

The rearrangement joins TRBV6-1 to TRBJ2-1; D gene ambiguous. The CDR3 loop spans 13 amino acids. Trimming left V 8 bases short and J 9 bases short, with 17 bases between. Germline loops: CDR1 MNHNS, CDR2 SASEGT. CDR3 DNA: TGTGCCAGCTCCCGACTCCGCAAAAGTGAGCAGTTCTTC. Protein product: CASSRLRKSEQFF.

The chain recombines TRBV21-1 with TRBJ2-7; TRBD2, the table's D call, lacks a check against the DNA. TRBV21-1 is listed as a pseudogene. The CDR3 runs to 16 residues. CDR3 protein: CASSKPVGVIRYEQYF. The CDR3 DNA is TGTGCCAGCAGCAAACCGGTCGGGGTAATCAGATACGAGCAGTACTTC.

CDR3 loop: CASSEDWGGKNTGELFF. The CDR3 DNA is TGTGCCAGCAGTGAAGACTGGGGGGGCAAAAACACCGGGGAGCTGTTTTTT. V is TRBV6-1 and J is TRBJ2-2, with D maybe TRBD2 (7 bases). Germline assignment: CDR1 MNHNS and CDR2 SASEGT. Between the trimmed V and J ends, which lost 1 base and 2 bases, there was a span of 14 bases. The length of the CDR3 is 17 residues.

A word on this clone: At one end the junction does not follow the germline gene, possibly because of a read error. The chain recombines TRBV7-9 with TRBJ2-2, with 9 positions matching TRBD2. Germline CDR1 SEHNR, CDR2 FQNEAQ (reference sequence). This CDR3 spans 15 amino acids. This chain's CDR3 is CSSMRAGGNTGELFF. As DNA, the CDR3 is TGTTCCAGCATGCGAGCGGGGGGGAACACCGGGGAGCTGTTTTTT.

The CDR3 is CASFTPRGTNTEAFF. The CDR3 DNA follows: TGTGCCAGCTTCACACCGCGGGGGACAAACACTGAAGCTTTCTTT. This chain connects TRBV11-2 to TRBJ1-1, with a weak D call TRBD1 (6 bases). The germline CDR1 and CDR2 sequences are SGHAT and FQNNGV. V was clipped by 8 bases and J by 2 bases, with 18 bases between them. This CDR3 contains 15 residues.

This clone was observed a handful of times. The genes are TRBV5-1 and TRBJ1-3, with a possible D match to TRBD1 (5 bases). Trimming removed 4 bases from V and 4 bases from J, with 12 bases in between. Per germline, CDR1 SGHRS and CDR2 YFSETQ. This CDR3 is built from 14 residues. The CDR3 DNA is TGCGCCAGCAGCACGGAGGGACCCGGAAACACCATATATTTT. Protein: CASSTEGPGNTIYF.